This is a list of T cell receptor beta chains from one sample in a study of vaccination effects on CD4 cells after COVID-19. This table comes from immunoSEQ multiplex PCR, and its TCRdb copy is limited to in-frame clones, with some not included. Of under 65,000 clones detected, more than 75% appear once; the ten largest clones hold around 5%. For these receptors, no antigen is known. Sequencing used CD4+ T cells from PBMCs cultured with HIV peptides, obtained before COVID-19 vaccination. The receptors were sampled from a human donor who had a prior SARS-CoV-2 infection. The CDR3 runs from the conserved cysteine through the conserved F or W. A D gene is named only where the DNA matches it firmly. The size entry is marked missing in some rows and otherwise reads once, few, many or a size class.

D	V	size	J	DNA	CDR3
TRBD1	TRBV5-5	.	TRBJ2-4	TGTGCCAGCAGCCGGGAACTACAGGGGGCTCGTGGCATTCAGTACTTC	CASSRELQGARGIQYF
.	TRBV2	.	TRBJ2-3	TGTGCCAGCAGTGAGGCCGGGGTCTCAGATACGCAGTATTTT	CASSEAGVSDTQYF
.	TRBV3-1/TRBV3-2	.	TRBJ2-3	TGTGCCAGCAGCCAAGCAAAAGCAGGCTTGGCGGATACGCAGTATTTT	CASSQAKAGLADTQYF
.	TRBV19	.	TRBJ2-1	TGTGCCAGTAGTATTTTCCTCTTTACAGGGGCGGGGGACAATGAGCAGTTCTTC	CASSIFLFTGAGDNEQFF
TRBD1	TRBV15	once	TRBJ2-3	TGTGCCACCAGCGGAAGAAGGACAGGGATAACAGATACGCAGTATTTT	CATSGRRTGITDTQYF
.	TRBV15	few	TRBJ2-7	TGTGCCACCAGCAGAGGCCAGGGGCGGACCTACGAGCAGTACTTC	CATSRGQGRTYEQYF
.	TRBV5-4	.	TRBJ1-4	TGTGCCAGCAGCTTGGCGGGGGCTAATGAAAAACTGTTTTTT	CASSLAGANEKLFF
TRBD2	TRBV29-1	.	TRBJ2-3	TGCAGCGTCCGAACAGCGGGACTTATGGATACGCAGTATTTT	CSVRTAGLMDTQYF
.	TRBV28	.	TRBJ2-7	TGTGCCAGCAGGTCCTCTTGGTACGAGCAGTACTTC	CASRSSWYEQYF
.	TRBV6-6	few	TRBJ2-3	TGTGCCAGCAGTTACTCGCCAGGGACGAGCACAGATACGCAGTATTTT	CASSYSPGTSTDTQYF
.	TRBV19	few	TRBJ2-7	TGTGCCAGTAGCCTACAGGGTTCCTTCTACGAGCAGTACTTC	CASSLQGSFYEQYF
.	TRBV4-2	once	TRBJ2-3	TGTGCCAGCAGCCAAGCCGGGACCCTGGTCCCAGATACGCAGTATTTT	CASSQAGTLVPDTQYF
.	TRBV7-2	.	TRBJ1-1	TGTGCCAGCAGCTTATATAAGAACACTGAAGCTTTCTTT	CASSLYKNTEAFF
.	TRBV15	.	TRBJ1-6	TGTGCCACCAGCAGAGATACGGGGGGACTCCTACGGAATTCACCCCTCCACTTT	CATSRDTGGLLRNSPLHF
.	TRBV6-5	.	TRBJ2-5	TGTGCCAGCAGTCACGGACCCAAAGAGACCCAGTACTTC	CASSHGPKETQYF
TRBD2	TRBV9	.	TRBJ2-1	TGTGCCAGCAGTGGGACTAGCGGAGGGAATGAGCAGTTCTTC	CASSGTSGGNEQFF
.	TRBV5-1	.	TRBJ2-2	TGCGCCAGCAGCTTGGAGCCGATCGATACCGGGGAGCTGTTTTTT	CASSLEPIDTGELFF
.	TRBV10-3	few	TRBJ1-1	TGTGCCATCAGTGAGCTCGAGGGCACGAACACTGAAGCTTTCTTT	CAISELEGTNTEAFF
.	TRBV27	.	TRBJ1-4	TGTGCCAGCAGTTCCTCAGGGTACCCGGAGGGGGGGCCGGAAAAACTGTTTTTT	CASSSSGYPEGGPEKLFF
.	TRBV2	.	TRBJ2-3	TGTGCCAGCGGGAATATAGGAGATACGCAGTATTTT	CASGNIGDTQYF
.	TRBV7-3	medium-sized	TRBJ2-3	TGTGCCAGCAGCTTAGGTCATCAACTAGGCTTGGATACGCAGTATTTT	CASSLGHQLGLDTQYF
TRBD2	TRBV5-1	.	TRBJ2-5	TGCGCCAGCAGCTTGGGGGCGGGAGGGCCCGGGACCCAGTACTTC	CASSLGAGGPGTQYF
TRBD1	TRBV7-9	.	TRBJ1-1	TGTGCCAGCAGCGGACAGGGTGACACTGAAGCTTTCTTT	CASSGQGDTEAFF
.	TRBV6-5	.	TRBJ2-3	TGTGCCACCTCTCCTGGACAGTTTTCAGATACGCAGTATTTT	CATSPGQFSDTQYF
.	TRBV6-4	.	TRBJ1-5	TGTGCCAGCAGTAGGGAGTACGGCAATCAGCCCCAGCATTTT	CASSREYGNQPQHF
.	TRBV30	.	TRBJ1-2	TGTGCCTGGAGTGTACGTTTCAGGAACAGCTACACCTTC	CAWSVRFRNSYTF
.	TRBV3-1/TRBV3-2	.	TRBJ1-1	TGTGCCAGCAGCCAAGATTTGCGACTTTACACTGAAGCTTTCTTT	CASSQDLRLYTEAFF
TRBD2	TRBV14	.	TRBJ2-1	TGTGCCAGCAATCCCCCGGGGGGTGGAAATGAGCAGTTCTTC	CASNPPGGGNEQFF
.	TRBV6-1	.	TRBJ2-7	TGTGCCAGCAGTGGGGGAAGAGGACAAGGACCCTACGAGCAGTACTTC	CASSGGRGQGPYEQYF
.	TRBV19	.	TRBJ1-2	TGTGCCAGTAGTATCGTCCGTAGTCACTATGGCTACACCTTC	CASSIVRSHYGYTF
.	TRBV3-1/TRBV3-2	.	TRBJ2-1	TGTGCCAGCAGCCAAGTAGGTGAGCAGTTCTTC	CASSQVGEQFF
.	TRBV5-1	.	TRBJ2-1	TGCGCCAGTAAGTTTAGGGGGGACAATTACAATGAGCAGTTCTTC	CASKFRGDNYNEQFF
TRBD2	TRBV5-1	once	TRBJ2-5	TGCGCCAGCAGCTCTACCGGGACTAGCGAGGAGACCCAGTACTTC	CASSSTGTSEETQYF
TRBD1	TRBV5-5	.	TRBJ1-1	TGTGCCAGCAGCTTTTGGGACAGGACGAACACTGAAGCTTTCTTT	CASSFWDRTNTEAFF
.	TRBV19	few	TRBJ1-1	TGTGCCAGTAGAGGGGTGAACACTGAAGCTTTCTTT	CASRGVNTEAFF
TRBD1	TRBV6-2/TRBV6-3	.	TRBJ1-5	TGTGCCAGCAGTTACCTACCGGACAGGGTGGGAAGCAATCAGCCCCAGCATTTT	CASSYLPDRVGSNQPQHF
.	TRBV4-1	.	TRBJ1-1	TGCGCCAGCAGCCAACTAGGGGTGAACACTGAAGCTTTCTTT	CASSQLGVNTEAFF
TRBD2	TRBV5-4	.	TRBJ2-1	TGTGCCAGCAGGGGCCCACTAGCGGGCCTGGGAGGGCATGAGCAGTTCTTC	CASRGPLAGLGGHEQFF
TRBD1	TRBV24-1	.	TRBJ1-2	TGTGCCGCCGGGACAGCCTATGGCTACACCTTC	CAAGTAYGYTF
TRBD1	TRBV29-1	.	TRBJ2-7	TGCAGCGTTGCTTGGACAGGGGGCGGCGAGCAGTACTTC	CSVAWTGGGEQYF